A single sample gave rise to the 16 T cell receptor beta chains below, sequenced in a study of T cell responses to AZD1222 COVID-19 vaccine. TCRdb's copy holds only in-frame clones and misses some; the assay was immunoSEQ multiplex PCR. The table has 150,000 to 200,000 clones, over 85% seen once. The sample here was peripheral blood, taken on day 0 of AZD1222 vaccination. The source of these receptors is an adult in good health.

The chain carries TRBV28 and TRBJ2-7, with TRBD2 matching 9 bases. The V gene's germline CDR1 is MDHEN and CDR2 SYDVKM. J lost 0 bases, V lost 7 bases, and 10 bases had no gene match. The CDR3 runs 16 residues. The CDR3 spells CASTDRGTSSSYEQYF. The CDR3 DNA follows: TGTGCCAGCACCGATAGGGGGACTAGCAGCTCCTACGAGCAGTACTTC.

The chain employs TRBV5-6 and TRBJ1-2; no reliable D call. V was clipped by 4 bases and J by 5 bases, with 12 bases between them. Germline lookup yields CDR1 SGHDT and CDR2 YYEEEE. CDR3 length equals 13 residues. The CDR3 coding sequence is TGTGCCAGCAGCGAACAACCCCCTTATGGCTACACCTTC. Translated: CASSEQPPYGYTF.

In the case of this clone: Within the sample, other DNA sequences also encode this same CDR3. V gene TRBV5-1 combines with J gene TRBJ2-6; 8 nucleotides align to TRBD1. Germline-derived CDR1 and CDR2 are SGHRS and YFSETQ. Losses at the gene ends were 0 bases for V and 2 bases for J; bases not matched to a gene: 4. The CDR3 covers 17 residues. The CDR3, as DNA: TGCGCCAGCAGCTTGGGGCAGGGGGCGCCTGGGGCCAACGTCCTGACTTTC. Amino acid sequence: CASSLGQGAPGANVLTF.

This clone is a singleton in its sample. V is TRBV15 and J is TRBJ1-1, with 7 bases aligning to TRBD1. Per germline, CDR1 LNHNV and CDR2 YYDKDF (reference sequence). V was pared by 4 bases and J by 0 bases, with 8 bases of the junction left unmatched. The CDR3 is 16 residues long. CDR3 nucleotide sequence: TGTGCCACCAGCAAAACAGGGGCTACTATGAACACTGAAGCTTTCTTT. Translating it yields CATSKTGATMNTEAFF.

This chain uses TRBV19 with TRBJ1-5; D gene unclear. The germline gives CDR1 LNHDA, CDR2 SQIVND (reference sequence). V lost 3 bases, J lost 3 bases, and 12 bases lay in between. CDR3 length: 15 residues. CDR3 loop: CASSMSGSINQPQHF. The CDR3 DNA reads TGTGCCAGTAGTATGTCGGGCAGTATCAATCAGCCCCAGCATTTT.

Of note for this clone: This sample also contains other DNA sequences that code for the same CDR3. The chain combines TRBV2 with TRBJ2-3; TRBD2 matches at 7 bases. Trimming took 3 bases from V and 3 from J; bases not matched to a gene: 3. The CDR3 sequence is 14 residues long. Germline assignment: CDR1 SNHLY and CDR2 FYNNEI. CDR3 loop: CASSEAGATDTQYF. CDR3 sequence (DNA): TGTGCCAGCAGTGAGGCGGGAGCTACAGATACGCAGTATTTT. The full variable domain, rest sourced from reference TRBV2 and TRBJ2-3, is EPEVTQTPSHQVTQMGQEVILRCVPISNHLYFYWYRQILGQKVEFLVSFYNNEISEKSEIFDDQFSVERPDGSNFTLKIRSTKLEDSAMYFCASSEAGATDTQYFGPGTRLTVL.

V usage is TRBV6-5 and J usage is TRBJ2-1; D is undetermined. The CDR3 runs 13 residues. The ends were cut back, 3 bases at V and 9 bases at J, with 12 bases in the middle. The germline gives CDR1 MNHEY, CDR2 SVGAGI. The DNA of the CDR3 is TGTGCCAGCAGTTATAACTACGCGGCTGAGCAGTTCTTC. The encoded protein is CASSYNYAAEQFF.

The rearrangement links TRBV11-3 to TRBJ1-1; TRBD1 agrees at 9 bases. Germline-derived CDR1 and CDR2 are SGHNT and YENEEA. The CDR3 loop spans 14 amino acids. V was pared by 5 bases and J by 6 bases, with 7 bases of the junction left unmatched. This CDR3 is CASSPGQGKAEAFF. CDR3 nucleotide sequence: TGTGCCAGCAGCCCAGGACAGGGGAAGGCTGAAGCTTTCTTT.

The chain links TRBV27 to TRBJ2-3; TRBD2 matches 10 bases. The germline gives CDR1 MNHEY, CDR2 SMNVEV (reference sequence). The CDR3 sequence is 14 residues long. The V gene end was trimmed by 9 bases and the J gene end by 8 bases; junction bases not matched to a gene: 11. The CDR3 sequence: CASILAGLTGTQYF. CDR3 DNA sequence: TGTGCCAGTATACTAGCGGGATTAACGGGTACGCAGTATTTT.

The chain has TRBV12-3 or TRBV12-4 and TRBJ1-5; D is unclear. This CDR3 spans 13 amino acids. The ends were cut back, 2 bases at V and 7 bases at J, with 9 bases in the middle. CDR3 nucleotides: TGTGCCAGCAGTTTAACGGGAGTGCAGCCCCAGCATTTT. It specifies CASSLTGVQPQHF.

The chain recombines TRBV10-1 with TRBJ2-1, with 10 bases aligning to TRBD2. V lost 3 bases and J lost 0; bases outside the gene matches: 8. The CDR3 loop spans 18 amino acids. Germline CDR1 and CDR2: WNHNN and SYGVQD (reference sequence). The CDR3 sequence is CASSDAWTSGSSYNEQFF. The CDR3 DNA follows: TGCGCCAGCAGTGACGCCTGGACTAGCGGAAGCTCCTACAATGAGCAGTTCTTC.

The DNA of the CDR3 is TGTGCCAGCTCACCACCGGGACAGGGGGCAGGGCAGCCCCAGCATTTT. It codes for CASSPPGQGAGQPQHF. This chain connects TRBV18 to TRBJ1-5; the match to TRBD1 covers 12 bases. The CDR3 is 16 residues long. The germline V gene has CDR1 KGHSH and CDR2 LQKENI. With V trimmed by 0 bases and J by 7 bases, 4 bases remained unmatched.

This chain joins TRBV19 and TRBJ2-7; TRBD2 matches at 9 bases. Losses at the gene ends were 3 bases for V and 2 bases for J; bases not matched to a gene: 8. Germline-derived CDR1 and CDR2 are LNHDA and SQIVND (reference sequence). The CDR3 covers 16 residues. The CDR3 loop reads CASSITPAGGPYEQYF. The CDR3 nucleotides are TGTGCCAGTAGTATTACCCCGGCGGGAGGGCCCTACGAGCAGTACTTC. Drawing the rest from reference TRBV19 and TRBJ2-7, the complete variable domain is DGGITQSPKYLFRKEGQNVTLSCEQNLNHDAMYWYRQDPGQGLRLIYYSQIVNDFQKGDIAEGYSVSREKKESFPLTVTSAQKNPTAFYLCASSITPAGGPYEQYFGPGTRLTVT.

The V call is TRBV7-8, the J call TRBJ2-7; D may correspond to TRBD1 or TRBD2 (6 bases each). Between the trimmed V and J ends, which lost 1 base and 5 bases, there was a span of 12 bases. This CDR3 has 14 residues. The germline gives CDR1 SGHVS, CDR2 FQNEAQ. CDR3 DNA: TGTGCCAGCAGCTTAGGGACAGCGGGCAACGAGCAGTACTTC. Its translation is CASSLGTAGNEQYF. The entire variable domain, with the rest obtained from reference TRBV7-8 and TRBJ2-7, is as follows: GAGVSQSPRYKVAKRGQDVALRCDPISGHVSLFWYQQALGQGPEFLTYFQNEAQLDKSGLPSDRFFAERPEGSVSTLKIQRTQQEDSAVYLCASSLGTAGNEQYFGPGTRLTVT.

About this clone itself: Distinct nucleotide sequences in the sample also encode this CDR3. The chain employs TRBV5-6 and TRBJ1-3; 7 positions agree with TRBD1. The CDR3 is 12 amino acids. J was trimmed by 4 bases and V by 8 bases; bases with no gene match: 3. CDR1 SGHDT and CDR2 YYEEEE come from the germline V gene. The CDR3 DNA reads TGTGCCAGTAGACAGGGAGGAAACACCATATATTTT. Translating gives CASRQGGNTIYF.

In DNA, the CDR3 is TGTGCCAGCAGTGAGCAGGGGAGGAGCACCGGGGAGCTGTTTTTT. As protein: CASSEQGRSTGELFF. The chain couples TRBV2 to TRBJ2-2; D may correspond to TRBD1 or TRBD2 (6 bases each). The V gene's germline CDR1 is SNHLY and CDR2 FYNNEI. The CDR3 contains 15 residues. Trimming removed 3 bases at V and 4 bases at J, with 12 bases between.